The subject of this entry is one T cell receptor beta chain. V dropped 0 bases and J dropped 9; count of bases not matched to a gene: 6. This CDR3 has 14 amino acids. Germline V gene data show CDR1 as SGDLS and CDR2 as YYNGEE. Generated by immunoSEQ multiplex PCR, the TCRdb table keeps only in-frame clones and is missing some. The table records tens of thousands of clones, just over 90% of them present only once. The sample is drawn from a study of T cell changes during pregnancy in multiple sclerosis. The gene calls are TRBV9 and TRBJ2-1, with 7 nucleotides matching TRBD2. The sample in question was CD4+ T cells from peripheral blood mononuclear cells, obtained before pregnancy. The source is a female donor with multiple sclerosis, enrolled in a pregnancy study. The CDR3 region is CASSVGGTGGEQFF. CDR3 sequence (DNA): TGTGCCAGCAGCGTAGGTGGGACGGGGGGTGAGCAGTTCTTC.